A single sample is the source of the 3 T cell receptor beta chains below, sequenced in a study of CD4+ T cells in melanoma. The table came from immunoSEQ multiplex PCR; TCRdb's copy has only in-frame clones and leaves some out. Counted here are 15,000 to 20,000 clones, roughly 80% occurring once; the ten biggest clones make up roughly 5.2%. The specimen was cells from a culture (not recorded whether cultured in vitro). Receptor source: a human donor with melanoma.

V gene TRBV10-3 combines with J gene TRBJ1-1; no definite D call. Germline lookup yields CDR1 ENHRY and CDR2 SYGVKD. V dropped 5 bases and J dropped 10 bases, with 17 bases sitting between them. The CDR3 spans 13 residues. The CDR3 DNA reads as TGTGCCATCAGTACTAGCGGGCCTCGGCGAGCTTTCTTT. Protein sequence: CAISTSGPRRAFF.

V and J are TRBV19 and TRBJ1-5; D perhaps matches TRBD1 (6 bases). Trimming took 4 bases from V and 7 from J, leaving 23 bases between them. The CDR3 is 17 amino acids. Germline loops: CDR1 LNHDA, CDR2 SQIVND (reference sequence). The CDR3 DNA reads TGTGCCAGTAGTAAGGGGAGTACAGGGAAGGGGGTACAGCCCCAGCATTTT. Protein sequence: CASSKGSTGKGVQPQHF.

This chain connects TRBV5-1 to TRBJ1-4, with D possibly matching TRBD1 (5 bases). Germline values: CDR1 SGHRS, CDR2 YFSETQ. The CDR3 runs to 15 residues. V lost 4 bases and J 11 bases, leaving 21 bases between the germline ends. The CDR3 DNA sequence: TGCGCCAGCAGCGAAGGGGACGGGGCCGGGGACAAACTGTTTTTT. The encoded protein is CASSEGDGAGDKLFF.